This paragraph covers one TCR beta chain sequence. What it binds is not known. This record belongs to a study of beta chain features in type 1 diabetes. Whole-study findings and limits: Across all four CD4+ subsets, people with type 1 diabetes showed modestly shorter TCRB CDR3s.

V gave up 0 bases and J gave up 9 bases, with 14 bases separating them. The V gene's germline CDR1 is LGHNA and CDR2 YSLEER. This CDR3 comprises 14 residues. Reverse transcribing all isolated RNA meant expressed TCRB transcripts were sequenced. Clones were read by immunoSEQ multiplex PCR, and TCRdb kept only the in-frame ones, dropping some. The sample contains some 200,000 clones, approximately 16% of which appear only once. Sequencing used naive CD4+ T cells from blood. The V gene is TRBV4-3, the J gene TRBJ2-5; D call uncertain. This TCR was sampled from a man aged 30 to 39 with type 1 diabetes. CDR3 bases: TGCGCCAGCAGCCAAGAATTTCCCTCTGGGTCCCAGTACTTC. Its protein product is CASSQEFPSGSQYF.